This T cell receptor beta chain was recovered during a study of blood T cell repertoires in COVID-19. Original data processing: Estimation of nucleated cell counts was performed using reference gene primer amplification. This table comes from immunoSEQ multiplex PCR, and its TCRdb copy is limited to in-frame clones, with some not included. V and J calls and clone size are given by that table; D and trimming were obtained from the DNA. The repertoire holds 50,000 to 80,000 clones, with around 83% as singletons. Per germline, CDR1 LGHDT and CDR2 YNNKEL (reference sequence). This CDR3 comprises 14 residues. V was clipped by 1 base and J by 2 bases; unmatched bases: 0.

Sequenced sample: peripheral blood. The gene calls are TRBV3-1 (or the pseudogene TRBV3-2) and TRBJ2-7, with 9 bases identical to TRBD2. The TCR originated in a woman aged 55-69 years with acute or convalescent COVID-19. The CDR3 DNA reads TGTGCCAGCAGCCAAGGCGGGGGGGCCTACGAGCAGTACTTC. Translation: CASSQGGGAYEQYF.